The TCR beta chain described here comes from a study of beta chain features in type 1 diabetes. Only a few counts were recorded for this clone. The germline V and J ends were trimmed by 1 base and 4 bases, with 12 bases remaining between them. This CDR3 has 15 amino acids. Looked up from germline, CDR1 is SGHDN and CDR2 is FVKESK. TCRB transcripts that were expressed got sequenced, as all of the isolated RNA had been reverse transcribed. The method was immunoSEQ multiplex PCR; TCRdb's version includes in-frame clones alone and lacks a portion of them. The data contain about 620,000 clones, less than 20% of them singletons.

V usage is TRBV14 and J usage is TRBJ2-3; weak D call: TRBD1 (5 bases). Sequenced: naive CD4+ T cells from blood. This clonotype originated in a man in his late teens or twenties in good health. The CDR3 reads CASSQARAGADTQYF. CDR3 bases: TGTGCCAGCAGCCAAGCCAGGGCTGGGGCAGATACGCAGTATTTT. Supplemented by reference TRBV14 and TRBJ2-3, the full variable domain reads EAGVTQFPSHSVIEKGQTVTLRCDPISGHDNLYWYRRVMGKEIKFLLHFVKESKQDESGMPNNRFLAERTGGTYSTLKVQPAELEDSGVYFCASSQARAGADTQYFGPGTRLTVL.